These T cell receptor beta chains were read from a single sample in a study of radiation and T cells in renal cell carcinoma. Sequencing used immunoSEQ multiplex PCR; TCRdb keeps in-frame clones, though not all of them. Of roughly 120,000 clones listed, about four fifths are singletons. The sequences come from blood, collected from a patient whose treatment included radiotherapy and nephrectomy. The source is a woman between 55 and 75 years old with renal cell carcinoma. CDR3s include the opening cysteine and the closing phenylalanine or tryptophan. A D gene is named only where the DNA matches it firmly. A clone size is listed for some rows: how often the clone was seen (once, few, many), or a class if it is expanded.

abundance,d_gene,j_gene,v_gene,CDR3nt,CDR3aa
-,-,TRBJ1-1,TRBV11-1,TGTGCCAGCAGCGAGACGAGGCGAGCTTTCTTT,CASSETRRAFF
-,-,TRBJ1-2,TRBV29-1,TGCAGCGTTGCACTGAGGAGGGGTGGCTACACCTTC,CSVALRRGGYTF
few,TRBD1,TRBJ1-1,TRBV5-1,TGCGCCAGCAGCGACACAGGGGGCACCACTGAAGCTTTCTTT,CASSDTGGTTEAFF
-,TRBD1,TRBJ1-5,TRBV5-1,TGCGCCAGCAGCTGGACAGGGAGCCAGCCCCAGCATTTT,CASSWTGSQPQHF
-,TRBD1,TRBJ2-5,TRBV9,TGTGCCAGCAGCGGGGGGACAGGGGGCCCAGAGACCCAGTACTTC,CASSGGTGGPETQYF
-,-,TRBJ1-1,TRBV11-3,TGTGCCAGCAGCTTCGGCCCGAACACTGAAGCTTTCTTT,CASSFGPNTEAFF
once,-,TRBJ2-1,TRBV7-3,TGTGCCAGCAGCACTAACAATGAGCAGTTCTTC,CASSTNNEQFF
-,-,TRBJ2-3,TRBV15,TGTGCCACCAGCATCGTTACAGATACGCAGTATTTT,CATSIVTDTQYF
many,TRBD1,TRBJ2-7,TRBV27,TGTGCCAGCAGTTTAATAGGGACAGGGGACTACGAGCAGTACTTC,CASSLIGTGDYEQYF
-,-,TRBJ2-6,TRBV19,TGTGCCAGTAGTATAGGGGGGGCCCTAAGCGGGGCCAACGTCCTGACTTTC,CASSIGGALSGANVLTF
once,TRBD2,TRBJ2-1,TRBV5-1,TGCGCCAGCAGCTTGCCTGGTAGCGGGGGGTCTTACAATGAGCAGTTCTTC,CASSLPGSGGSYNEQFF
-,-,TRBJ2-1,TRBV27,TGTGCCAGCAGTCTGGGAGTTGAGCAGTTCTTC,CASSLGVEQFF
-,TRBD2,TRBJ2-2,TRBV5-4,TGTGCCAGCAGCTTTGCCTCGACTAGCGGGTACACCGGGGAGCTGTTTTTT,CASSFASTSGYTGELFF
-,-,TRBJ2-5,TRBV5-5,TGTGCCAGCAGCCCTAAAGAGACCCAGTACTTC,CASSPKETQYF
-,-,TRBJ2-6,TRBV5-1,TGCGCCAGCAGCTCCGGCCAGACTGGGGCCAACGTCCTGACTTTC,CASSSGQTGANVLTF
-,-,TRBJ1-2,TRBV21-1,TGTGCCAGCAGCAAAGATTTGGGACAGGACGTGAATGGCTACACCTTC,CASSKDLGQDVNGYTF
few,-,TRBJ2-4,TRBV19,TGTGCCAGTAGTATAGCGGAGGGGGTGGGAAACATTCAGTACTTC,CASSIAEGVGNIQYF
-,-,TRBJ1-6,TRBV4-1,TGCGCCAGCAGCCCAACCCCTCCGGCCCGGAATTCACCCCTCCACTTT,CASSPTPPARNSPLHF
-,TRBD1,TRBJ2-2,TRBV5-5,TGTGCCAGCAGCCAAATCCCCGATACAGGGGGCACCGGGGAGCTGTTTTTT,CASSQIPDTGGTGELFF
-,TRBD1,TRBJ2-7,TRBV14,TGTGCCAGCAGCCCACTAGGGACAGTGAGCTCCTACGAGCAGTACTTC,CASSPLGTVSSYEQYF
-,TRBD2,TRBJ2-7,TRBV11-3,TGTGCCAGCAGCCCCGGGGGGGGAGTCTCCTACGAGCAGTACTTC,CASSPGGGVSYEQYF
-,TRBD1,TRBJ2-3,TRBV15,TGTGCCACCAGCACCCCGGACAGGGACGAGACAGATACGCAGTATTTT,CATSTPDRDETDTQYF
once,-,TRBJ1-5,TRBV6-5,TGTGCCAGCAGTTATCAACAGAATAGCAATCAGCCCCAGCATTTT,CASSYQQNSNQPQHF
-,TRBD1,TRBJ2-6,TRBV18,TGTGCCAGCTCCCGGGACAGCTCTGGGGCCAACGTCCTGACTTTC,CASSRDSSGANVLTF
-,-,TRBJ2-1,TRBV7-2,TGTGCCAGCAGCTTAGTTTATAACTCCTACAATGAGCAGTTCTTC,CASSLVYNSYNEQFF
-,-,TRBJ2-2,TRBV30,TGTGCCTGGAGTGTACAAGGGGCCGGGGAGCTGTTTTTT,CAWSVQGAGELFF
few,-,TRBJ1-2,TRBV6-1,TGTGCCAGCAGTGAAAGTTTTGGGGTCGAATATGGCTACACCTTC,CASSESFGVEYGYTF
-,-,TRBJ2-3,TRBV10-3,TGTGCCATCAGTGAGTTCGGGCTGGCCTCAGCTAGCACAGATACGCAGTATTTT,CAISEFGLASASTDTQYF
few,-,TRBJ2-5,TRBV6-5,TGTGCCAGCAGCATCCGAGGGGAGACCCAGTACTTC,CASSIRGETQYF
-,-,TRBJ2-5,TRBV2,TGTGCCAGCAGTGTTGAAGGGGCCGGGGGGACCCAGTACTTC,CASSVEGAGGTQYF
-,-,TRBJ2-1,TRBV28,TGTGCCAGCAGTTGGGCGGGGCCGGACAATGAGCAGTTCTTC,CASSWAGPDNEQFF